The 21 T cell receptor beta chains below come from one sample, sequenced in a study of immune cell composition in non-small cell lung cancer. Some clones are missing from TCRdb's copy, which holds only in-frame ones; the method was immunoSEQ multiplex PCR. The sample has roughly 3,400 clones; approximately 80% are singletons. The sequenced sample consisted of lung tumor tissue. The source is a human donor with non-small cell lung cancer.

The chain couples TRBV4-3 to TRBJ2-7, with 7 nucleotides matching TRBD1. This CDR3 contains 15 residues. The germline V gene encodes CDR1 LGHNA and CDR2 YSLEER. J gave up 1 base and V 1 base, and 4 bases lay outside the gene matches. CDR3 residues: CASSQAPGQSYEQYF. In DNA, the CDR3 is TGCGCCAGCAGCCAAGCTCCGGGACAGTCCTACGAGCAGTACTTC.

V usage is TRBV5-1 and J usage is TRBJ1-2; 8 bases align to TRBD1. The CDR3 spans 19 residues. Germline CDR1 and CDR2: SGHRS and YFSETQ. Losses at the gene ends were 4 bases for V and 1 base for J; bases not matched to a gene: 18. CDR3 sequence (DNA): TGCGCCAGCAGCCCCGGTTCCCCGATCGGGACAGGAGTTAACTATGGCTACACCTTC. Its protein is CASSPGSPIGTGVNYGYTF.

This chain links TRBV19 with TRBJ1-4; the match to TRBD1 covers 7 bases. The J segment lost 11 bases and the V segment lost 6 bases, leaving 9 bases of the junction unmatched. Germline values: CDR1 LNHDA, CDR2 SQIVND (reference sequence). CDR3 length: 13 residues. CDR3 sequence (DNA): TGTGCCAGTAGGACCGACAGGGTAGGGAAACTGTTTTTT. Protein: CASRTDRVGKLFF.

This chain links TRBV29-1 with TRBJ1-1; D unresolved. The V end lost 6 bases, the J end lost 8 bases, and 13 bases lay between the germline ends. This CDR3 spans 11 amino acids. Germline V gives CDR1 SQVTM, CDR2 ANQGSEA. CDR3 DNA sequence: TGCAGCGTCCTGAGGACTCGGGAAGCTTTCTTT. Amino acids: CSVLRTREAFF.

The chain has TRBV2 and TRBJ1-1; a weak D match, TRBD1 (5 bases). In germline, CDR1 is SNHLY, CDR2 FYNNEI. The CDR3 loop spans 14 amino acids. V lost 4 bases, J lost 4 bases, and 13 bases lay in between. CDR3 sequence: CASSVKVGGTEAFF. The CDR3 region has the DNA TGTGCCAGCAGTGTAAAAGTCGGGGGCACTGAAGCTTTCTTT.

The chain combines TRBV27 with TRBJ1-3; 8 bases map to TRBD1. The CDR3 covers 15 residues. The V gene's germline CDR1 is MNHEY and CDR2 SMNVEV (reference sequence). V lost 5 bases to trimming and J lost 2 bases; unmatched junction nucleotides: 5. In DNA form, the CDR3 reads TGTGCCAGCAGTACCGGGACAGGCACTGGAAACACCATATATTTT. The encoded protein is CASSTGTGTGNTIYF.

CDR3 nucleotide sequence: TGTGCCAGCAGTTTATCAGGACAGGCCTACTATGGCTACACCTTC. Translating gives CASSLSGQAYYGYTF. The V call is TRBV27, the J call TRBJ1-2; 7 nucleotides line up with TRBD1. Germline CDR1 reads MNHEY; CDR2 reads SMNVEV (reference sequence). V lost 0 bases and J lost 3; bases outside the gene matches: 4. This CDR3 region has 15 residues.

The chain couples TRBV4-3 to TRBJ1-1, with 12 bases fitting TRBD1. This CDR3 comprises 18 residues. The ends lost 2 bases at V and 4 bases at J; junction bases unmatched: 11. Germline lookup yields CDR1 LGHNA and CDR2 YSLEER. CDR3 in DNA: TGCGCCAGCAGCCAAAAAGGGACAGGGGGCGCTTCCGGCACTGAAGCTTTCTTT. Its protein product is CASSQKGTGGASGTEAFF.

This sequence joins TRBV18 and TRBJ2-3, with 7 bases identical to TRBD1. The CDR3 consists of 18 residues. Trimming took 1 base from V and 1 from J; bases not matched to a gene: 11. Germline-derived CDR1 and CDR2 are KGHSH and LQKENI. CDR3 protein: CASSPRRVEGAGTDTQYF. CDR3 coding DNA: TGTGCCAGCTCACCACGGCGAGTAGAGGGGGCCGGCACAGATACGCAGTATTTT.

The V call is TRBV5-1, the J call TRBJ2-7, with TRBD1 matching 9 bases. V trimming: 4 bases; J trimming: 5 bases; junction bases outside the gene matches: 7. The CDR3 contains 14 residues. Germline CDR1 is SGHRS and CDR2 is YFSETQ. The CDR3 is CASSTRTGEDEQYF. In DNA form, the CDR3 reads TGCGCCAGCAGCACCCGGACAGGGGAGGACGAGCAGTACTTC.

V is TRBV7-9 and J is TRBJ1-1, with D perhaps matching TRBD1 (6 bases). CDR3 length: 14 residues. V shed 5 bases and J shed 4 bases, with 14 bases lying between them. Germline loops: CDR1 SEHNR, CDR2 FQNEAQ (reference sequence). The CDR3 nucleotides read TGTGCCAGCAGCACCAAGGGGGGGACCACTGAAGCTTTCTTT. It encodes CASSTKGGTTEAFF.

The J gene is TRBJ1-2, the V gene TRBV19; D not resolved. There are 15 residues in the CDR3. Per the germline V gene, CDR1 is LNHDA and CDR2 is SQIVND (reference sequence). Trimming shortened V by 1 base and J by 4 bases, and 13 bases separated the two germline ends. The CDR3, as DNA: TGTGCCAGTAGTATAGCTACTGACTTCGGCTATGGCTACACCTTC. Translating gives CASSIATDFGYGYTF.

V is TRBV5-1 and J is TRBJ2-3, with a weak D call TRBD2 (6 bases). Germline assignment: CDR1 SGHRS and CDR2 YFSETQ. The ends were cut back, 4 bases at V and 0 bases at J, with 9 bases in the middle. The CDR3 has 14 residues. The CDR3 reads CASSLGTSTDTQYF. The CDR3 region has the DNA TGCGCCAGCAGCCTAGGGACTAGCACAGATACGCAGTATTTT.

This clone was detected once. The chain uses TRBV12-5 and TRBJ1-5; D is unresolved. Trimming took off 4 bases at V and 5 bases at J, with 9 bases between the two ends. CDR3 size: 13 residues. CDR1 and CDR2 from the germline V gene are LGHNT and FRNRAP. The CDR3 reads CASGSSSDQPQHF. The CDR3 region has the DNA TGTGCTAGTGGTTCCTCGTCTGATCAGCCCCAGCATTTT.

The V and J genes are TRBV10-2 and TRBJ2-5; the D gene is possibly TRBD2 (7 bases). The germline gives CDR1 WSHSY, CDR2 SAAADI. V lost 6 bases and J lost 4, with 21 bases in between. The CDR3 runs to 16 residues. The CDR3 region is CASRGPAGGPGETQYF. CDR3 nucleotides: TGCGCCAGCAGGGGGCCTGCCGGGGGGCCAGGAGAGACCCAGTACTTC.

This chain links TRBV7-8 with TRBJ1-4; tentatively, D is TRBD1 (5 bases). CDR1 and CDR2 (germline): SGHVS, FQNEAQ. This CDR3 spans 16 amino acids. V dropped 5 bases and J dropped 3 bases, with 16 bases sitting between them. CDR3 sequence reads: CASSPHRDRANEKLFF. DNA of the CDR3: TGTGCCAGCAGCCCTCACCGTGACAGAGCTAATGAAAAACTGTTTTTT.

The sample holds one count of this clone. The V gene is TRBV7-6, the J gene TRBJ2-5; D might be TRBD2 (5 bases). This CDR3 comprises 16 residues. V was pared by 0 bases and J by 7 bases, with 18 bases between. The germline CDR1 and CDR2 sequences are SGHVS and FNYEAQ. The CDR3 sequence is CASSLAPSRGIGTQYF. CDR3 coding DNA: TGTGCCAGCAGCTTAGCGCCGTCTAGAGGGATCGGGACCCAGTACTTC.

The chain has TRBV20-1 and TRBJ1-2; unclear D gene. Germline values: CDR1 DFQATT, CDR2 SNEGSKA (reference sequence). V was trimmed by 7 bases and J by 8 bases, leaving 11 bases between them. The CDR3 is made up of 10 amino acids. The CDR3 DNA is TGCAGTGATGCCGGGAGCGGCTACACCTTC. Amino acids: CSDAGSGYTF.

The chain combines TRBV6-1 with TRBJ1-1; D not certain. This CDR3 has 11 amino acids. Germline assignment: CDR1 MNHNS and CDR2 SASEGT. Trimming removed 6 bases from V and 13 bases from J, with 15 bases in between. CDR3 bases: TGTGCCAGCAGCCGCGAGGCTAAGCTTTTCTTT. It translates to CASSREAKLFF.

This clone appeared a few times. The rearrangement uses TRBV5-1 and TRBJ1-1; D call uncertain. The V and J ends lost 1 base and 1 base respectively, with 11 bases between them. Germline V gives CDR1 SGHRS, CDR2 YFSETQ. CDR3 size: 15 residues. The CDR3 region is CASSLSGETNTEAFF. The DNA of the CDR3 is TGCGCCAGCAGCTTGTCCGGGGAGACGAACACTGAAGCTTTCTTT.

This clone was detected only once. The chain carries TRBV6-1 and TRBJ1-2; the D is unclear. The CDR3 is made up of 15 amino acids. Trimming removed 2 bases at V and 4 bases at J, with 14 bases between. CDR1 MNHNS and CDR2 SASEGT come from the germline V gene. CDR3 bases: TGTGCCAGCAGTGAAAGTCTAAACCAAATCTATGGCTACACCTTC. Translating gives CASSESLNQIYGYTF.